This passage covers 13 T cell receptor beta chains from one sample sequenced in a study of memory CD4+ T cells and cytomegalovirus serostatus. Profiled with immunoSEQ multiplex PCR; TCRdb holds only in-frame clones, not every one. In the table there are roughly 50,000 clones, approximately 86% of which are singletons. Single viable CD3+CD4+CD8-CD45RO+ cells were sorted as the memory CD4+ T cells. The material sequenced was memory CD4+ T cells from blood. The receptors come from an adult in good health and CMV-seronegative. Some clones in this sample may be carry-over from other donors' samples.

J is TRBJ1-5 and V is TRBV28, with TRBD1 matching over 8 bases. Germline V gene data show CDR1 as MDHEN and CDR2 as SYDVKM. The CDR3 has 15 amino acids. V shed 9 bases and J 0 bases; nucleotides not matched to a gene: 7. CDR3 loop: CASSPGQVSNQPQHF. DNA for the CDR3: TGTGCCAGTTCTCCGGGACAGGTTAGCAATCAGCCCCAGCATTTT.

The genes are TRBV25-1 and TRBJ1-2; 9 nucleotides align to TRBD1. The CDR3 is 17 residues long. Germline CDR1 and CDR2: MGHDK and SYGVNS. After removal of 3 bases from V and 2 bases from J, the junction contained 10 bases not matched to a gene. The chain's CDR3 is CASSDSLDRGGNYGYTF. The CDR3 DNA reads as TGTGCCAGCAGTGATTCCTTGGACAGGGGAGGGAACTATGGCTACACCTTC.

The V call is TRBV15, the J call TRBJ1-5; maybe TRBD1 (6 bases). The CDR3 contains 20 residues. V lost 3 bases and J 2 bases, leaving 26 bases between the germline ends. The germline gives CDR1 LNHNV, CDR2 YYDKDF (reference sequence). This chain's CDR3 is CATSRGGRDIGTLGNQPQHF. The CDR3 DNA follows: TGTGCCACCAGCAGGGGTGGTCGGGACATTGGCACCCTGGGCAATCAGCCCCAGCATTTT.

V and J are TRBV5-8 and TRBJ1-6; the D gene is possibly TRBD1 (5 bases). The V end lost 2 bases, the J end lost 5 bases, and 8 bases lay between the germline ends. CDR1 is SGHTS and CDR2 is YDEGEE in the germline V gene. The length of the CDR3 is 14 residues. As DNA, the CDR3 is TGTGCCAGCAGCTTCCGGGGGAATAATTCACCCCTCCACTTT. Translating gives CASSFRGNNSPLHF.

This clone was seen only once. The genes are TRBV28 and TRBJ1-2, with D possibly TRBD1 on 6 matching bases. This CDR3 is 16 amino acids long. The germline V gene has CDR1 MDHEN and CDR2 SYDVKM. The V end was cut by 4 bases, the J end by 5 bases, with 20 bases between. CDR3: CASSSLPEGGGYGYTF. The CDR3 region has the DNA TGTGCCAGCAGTTCCCTTCCGGAGGGGGGCGGTTATGGCTACACCTTC.

This clone was seen once. This same CDR3 is encoded by further DNA sequences in the sample. The rearrangement joins TRBV18 to TRBJ1-1; D is ambiguous. The ends were cut back, 3 bases at V and 1 base at J, with 9 bases in the middle. Germline CDR1 is KGHSH and CDR2 is LQKENI. The CDR3 runs 14 residues. The CDR3 nucleotides read TGTGCCAGCTCACCGGTGGCAAGGAACACTGAAGCTTTCTTT. It translates to CASSPVARNTEAFF.

This clone has more than one count but fewer than ten. V is TRBV7-3 and J is TRBJ2-7; D possibly corresponds to TRBD2 (6 bases). The V and J ends lost 4 bases and 2 bases respectively, with 12 bases between them. Germline V gene lookup returns CDR1 SGHTA and CDR2 FQGTGA. The CDR3 runs to 14 residues. CDR3 nucleotides: TGTGCCAGCAGCTCCGGGACTCCTCCCTACGAGCAGTACTTC. This translates into CASSSGTPPYEQYF.

V gene TRBV27 combines with J gene TRBJ1-1; D gene ambiguous. This CDR3 has 15 amino acids. CDR1 and CDR2 from the germline V gene are MNHEY and SMNVEV (reference sequence). Trimming pared 5 bases from V and 4 bases from J, leaving 17 bases between. The CDR3 region is CASSTRLQRSTEAFF. DNA for the CDR3: TGTGCCAGCAGTACCCGACTGCAGCGGAGCACTGAAGCTTTCTTT.

The rearrangement joins TRBV10-3 to TRBJ2-5; D perhaps matches TRBD1 (6 bases). CDR3 length: 14 residues. Trimming shortened V by 5 bases and J by 5 bases, and 15 bases separated the two germline ends. In germline, CDR1 is ENHRY, CDR2 SYGVKD. CDR3: CAISRQDGWETQYF. Written as DNA, the CDR3 is TGTGCCATCAGTAGACAGGACGGCTGGGAGACCCAGTACTTC.

The V gene is TRBV19, the J gene TRBJ2-1, with 9 bases lining up with TRBD2. Germline V gene sequence: CDR1 LNHDA, CDR2 SQIVND (reference sequence). The CDR3 has 16 amino acids. With V trimmed by 5 bases and J by 3 bases, 8 bases remained unmatched. DNA for the CDR3: TGTGCCAGTAGTGGGGGGGTAGCGGGAGTCTACAATGAGCAGTTCTTC. Translating gives CASSGGVAGVYNEQFF.

The CDR3 is CASSGGLAWGEQFF. The CDR3 bases are TGTGCCAGCAGCGGGGGACTAGCCTGGGGTGAGCAGTTCTTC. V gene TRBV27 combines with J gene TRBJ2-1; the match to TRBD2 covers 9 bases. This CDR3 comprises 14 residues. CDR1 MNHEY and CDR2 SMNVEV come from the germline V gene (reference sequence). J gave up 9 bases and V 6 bases, and 9 bases lay outside the gene matches.

J is TRBJ1-1 and V is TRBV19; D may be TRBD1 (5 bases). The germline gives CDR1 LNHDA, CDR2 SQIVND (reference sequence). The V gene lost 0 bases and the J gene lost 4 bases, with 6 bases spanning the gap. The CDR3 runs to 13 residues. Here the CDR3 reads CASSIDGGTEAFF. CDR3 DNA sequence: TGTGCCAGTAGTATAGACGGGGGCACTGAAGCTTTCTTT.

This clone was counted a single time. The chain recombines TRBV28 with TRBJ2-6, with 8 bases lining up with TRBD2. J was trimmed by 1 base and V by 1 base; bases with no gene match: 6. Germline loops: CDR1 MDHEN, CDR2 SYDVKM. The CDR3 length is 18 residues. CDR3 in amino acids: CASSLSGGRISGANVLTF. CDR3 in DNA: TGTGCCAGCAGTTTATCGGGGGGGCGAATATCTGGGGCCAACGTCCTGACTTTC.